Presented here are 28 T cell receptor beta chains from one specimen sequenced in a study of CD8 T cells in Susac syndrome. cDNA came from roughly 0.53 to 1 ug RNA primed by random hexamers. One entry per CDR3 protein, called by TCRdb with MiXCR from the immunoSEQ multiplex PCR reads. The data show about 280,000 distinct CDR3 sequences, 70% to 90% seen once. The sequenced material came from CD8+ T cells from PBMCs. Receptor source: a human donor with multiple sclerosis.

J is TRBJ2-1 and V is TRBV7-9; no firm D call. V was shortened by 1 base and J by 10 bases, with 8 bases between the two germline ends. CDR3 length: 12 residues. The germline CDR1 and CDR2 sequences are SEHNR and FQNEAQ (reference sequence). The CDR3 sequence: CASSLGRTEQFF. In DNA form, the CDR3 reads TGTGCCAGCAGCTTAGGGCGTACCGAGCAGTTCTTC.

The chain recombines TRBV30 with TRBJ2-2; tentative D call: TRBD2 (6 bases). The CDR3 covers 14 residues. Per germline, CDR1 GTSNPN and CDR2 SVGIG (reference sequence). With 6 bases removed from V and 7 bases from J, the gap between germline ends came to 18 bases. The CDR3, as DNA: TGTGCCTGCTTGACTAGAGATAAGATCGGGGAGCTGTTTTTT. Its translation: CACLTRDKIGELFF.

The V call is TRBV29-1, the J call TRBJ2-7; 7 nucleotides line up with TRBD2. This CDR3 is built from 13 residues. The ends lost 3 bases at V and 5 bases at J; junction bases unmatched: 7. Germline V CDR1 and CDR2: SQVTM, ANQGSEA. CDR3 DNA: TGCAGCGTTGAGACGGGAGGACAAAACGAGCAGTACTTC. It codes for CSVETGGQNEQYF.

This clonotype was recorded only once. The rearrangement links TRBV20-1 to TRBJ2-5; TRBD1 matches 8 bases. V dropped 5 bases and J dropped 7; count of bases not matched to a gene: 3. The CDR3 loop spans 11 amino acids. CDR1 is DFQATT and CDR2 is SNEGSKA in the germline V gene (reference sequence). The CDR3 sequence is CSAGTGWTQYF. The DNA of the CDR3 is TGCAGTGCTGGGACAGGTTGGACCCAGTACTTC.

This sequence joins TRBV20-1 and TRBJ1-4, with D unclear. The CDR3 spans 11 residues. Germline V gene sequence: CDR1 DFQATT, CDR2 SNEGSKA (reference sequence). V was pared by 1 base and J by 8 bases, with 5 bases between. The CDR3 DNA is TGCAGTGCTAGAGTTCGCGAAAAACTGTTTTTT. Translation: CSARVREKLFF.

The V and J genes are TRBV5-4 and TRBJ2-3, with D uncertain. V dropped 4 bases and J dropped 2 bases, with 8 bases sitting between them. The CDR3 runs to 13 residues. Germline V gene data show CDR1 as SGHNT and CDR2 as YYREEE (reference sequence). The CDR3 region is CASSRVPTDTQYF. CDR3 bases: TGTGCCAGCAGCAGAGTTCCCACAGATACGCAGTATTTT.

This chain joins TRBV9 and TRBJ1-5; the match to TRBD1 covers 9 bases. CDR3 length: 12 residues. Germline assignment: CDR1 SGDLS and CDR2 YYNGEE. With 4 bases clipped from V and 9 bases from J, the junction kept 2 bases outside the gene matches. In DNA, the CDR3 is TGTGCCAGCAGCTCGGGACAGGGGCCCCAGCATTTT. It translates to CASSSGQGPQHF.

The chain uses TRBV4-1 and TRBJ2-7; no clear D gene. The CDR3 spans 15 residues. CDR1 is MGHRA, CDR2 YSYEKL, per germline. V lost 0 bases and J lost 1, with 10 bases in between. The CDR3 DNA reads as TGCGCCAGCAGCCAAGAATTCAGCAGGTCCTACGAGCAGTACTTC. Its translation is CASSQEFSRSYEQYF.

The J gene is TRBJ2-7, the V gene TRBV20-1, with unresolved D. The CDR3 totals 11 residues. V lost 1 base and J lost 6, with 7 bases in between. Germline V gene lookup returns CDR1 DFQATT and CDR2 SNEGSKA (reference sequence). DNA of the CDR3: TGCAGTGCTAGAGTCGGAACCGAGCAGTACTTC. Translation: CSARVGTEQYF.

The rearrangement links TRBV9 to TRBJ2-7, with D perhaps matching TRBD1 or TRBD2 (5 bases each). The CDR3 consists of 17 residues. V was shortened by 4 bases and J by 4 bases, with 24 bases between the two germline ends. The germline V gene has CDR1 SGDLS and CDR2 YYNGEE. CDR3 residues: CASSPRRDGTFQYEQYF. DNA of the CDR3: TGTGCCAGCAGCCCCCGCCGGGACGGAACTTTTCAATACGAGCAGTACTTC.

This sequence joins TRBV28 and TRBJ2-5, with a tentative D call TRBD2 (6 bases). Germline CDR1 reads MDHEN; CDR2 reads SYDVKM. Deletions cut 8 bases from V and 1 base from J, with 26 bases between. CDR3 length: 18 amino acids. CDR3 DNA sequence: TGTGCCAGCGCCCAGGAAGGAGGGTTTCTTCCTGTCCAAGAGACCCAGTACTTC. Its protein product is CASAQEGGFLPVQETQYF. The full variable domain, rest sourced from reference TRBV28 and TRBJ2-5, is DVKVTQSSRYLVKRTGEKVFLECVQDMDHENMFWYRQDPGLGLRLIYFSYDVKMKEKGDIPEGYSVSREKKERFSLILESASTNQTSMYLCASAQEGGFLPVQETQYFGPGTRLLVL.

The V call is TRBV28, the J call TRBJ1-2; no clear D. The CDR3 is made up of 13 amino acids. Trimming stripped 11 bases from V and 4 bases from J, with 17 bases between. Germline loops: CDR1 MDHEN, CDR2 SYDVKM. CDR3 amino acids: CAAGVGPSYGYTF. The DNA for the CDR3 is TGTGCCGCCGGGGTCGGACCCTCCTATGGCTACACCTTC.

The chain recombines TRBV18 with TRBJ2-7; D possibly corresponds to TRBD2 (5 bases). Deletions cut 6 bases from V and 2 bases from J, with 14 bases between. The length of the CDR3 is 14 residues. Germline-derived CDR1 and CDR2 are KGHSH and LQKENI. The CDR3 loop reads CASSHRGPPYEQYF. CDR3 coding DNA: TGTGCCAGCTCCCACCGGGGTCCTCCCTACGAGCAGTACTTC.

The gene calls are TRBV21-1 and TRBJ2-1; the D call TRBD2 from the table was never checked on the DNA. TRBV21-1 is given as a pseudogene. CDR3 length: 19 residues. The CDR3 spells CASSKGGEDLAGGKNEQSF. The CDR3 nucleotides are TGTGCCAGCAGCAAAGGTGGGGAGGATTTAGCGGGAGGGAAGAATGAGCAGTCCTTC.

The rearrangement joins TRBV12-3 or TRBV12-4 to TRBJ2-7; TRBD1 matches at 9 bases. This CDR3 comprises 13 residues. Unmatched junction bases numbered 4, after V lost 8 bases and J lost 2 bases. The CDR3 DNA reads as TGTGCCAGCCTCGGACAGGGGCCCTACGAGCAGTACTTC. Its protein product is CASLGQGPYEQYF.

This chain connects TRBV9 to TRBJ2-4; D is ambiguous. The germline V gene has CDR1 SGDLS and CDR2 YYNGEE. Trimming left V 4 bases short and J 10 bases short, with 9 bases between. The CDR3 has 11 residues. Written as DNA, the CDR3 is TGTGCCAGCAGCTCCCACCAGATTCAGTACTTC. Its translation: CASSSHQIQYF.

The rearrangement uses TRBV20-1 and TRBJ2-7, with TRBD2 matching 8 bases. Germline V gene sequence: CDR1 DFQATT, CDR2 SNEGSKA (reference sequence). The CDR3 length is 13 residues. V was pared by 3 bases and J by 4 bases, with 5 bases of the junction left unmatched. Here the CDR3 DNA reads TGCAGTGCTAGGCCGGGACTAGGTTACGAGCAGTACTTC. Its protein product is CSARPGLGYEQYF.

The genes are TRBV7-9 and TRBJ2-1; maybe TRBD2 (5 bases). Germline V lookup: CDR1 SEHNR, CDR2 FQNEAQ (reference sequence). The length of the CDR3 is 16 residues. The V and J ends lost 4 bases and 2 bases respectively, with 15 bases between them. The CDR3 sequence is CASSSPQAETYNEQFF. CDR3 DNA: TGTGCCAGCAGCTCCCCCCAAGCGGAGACCTACAATGAGCAGTTCTTC.

This chain joins TRBV20-1 and TRBJ2-1; possibly TRBD2 for D (5 bases). This CDR3 is built from 15 residues. Germline CDR1 is DFQATT and CDR2 is SNEGSKA (reference sequence). Trimming took off 0 bases at V and 5 bases at J, with 14 bases between the two ends. Here the CDR3 DNA reads TGCAGTGCTAGAGATCTGAGGGAGTGGGACAATGAGCAGTTCTTC. Translating gives CSARDLREWDNEQFF.

The CDR3 here is CASSSTRQENIQYF. CDR3 sequence (DNA): TGTGCCAGCAGCTCAACGCGACAGGAAAACATTCAGTACTTC. The chain carries TRBV13 and TRBJ2-4, with D perhaps TRBD1 (6 bases). Trimming took off 4 bases at V and 5 bases at J, with 12 bases between the two ends. The CDR3 loop spans 14 amino acids. Looked up from germline, CDR1 is PRHDT and CDR2 is FYEKMQ (reference sequence).

This clonotype has only one observation. CDR3 sequence (DNA): TGTGCCAGCAGTTCGGACAGGGGAACCCTTGAGGGCTACACCTTC. It is translated as CASSSDRGTLEGYTF. The V gene is TRBV27, the J gene TRBJ1-2; 9 bases line up with TRBD1. The CDR3 consists of 15 residues. J lost 8 bases, V lost 4 bases, and 11 bases had no gene match. Germline values: CDR1 MNHEY, CDR2 SMNVEV (reference sequence).

This chain links TRBV15 with TRBJ2-7, with 9 bases identical to TRBD2. Germline values: CDR1 LNHNV, CDR2 YYDKDF (reference sequence). V shed 1 base and J 3 bases; nucleotides not matched to a gene: 10. This CDR3 spans 17 amino acids. CDR3 nucleotide sequence: TGTGCCACCAGCAGAGGGTTGCCAGCGGGAGGTGTCTACGAGCAGTACTTC. It codes for CATSRGLPAGGVYEQYF.

The chain couples TRBV7-9 to TRBJ2-7, with TRBD1 as a possible D gene (7 bases). Per the germline V gene, CDR1 is SEHNR and CDR2 is FQNEAQ (reference sequence). V was pared by 2 bases and J by 0 bases, with 17 bases between. The CDR3 contains 17 residues. The CDR3 DNA reads as TGTGCCAGCAGCTTACCCTTGGACAGGAGGGACTCCTACGAGCAGTACTTC. Protein product: CASSLPLDRRDSYEQYF.

The genes are TRBV29-1 and TRBJ2-3; no firm D call. Germline lookup yields CDR1 SQVTM and CDR2 ANQGSEA. The ends were cut back, 4 bases at V and 2 bases at J, with 13 bases in the middle. This CDR3 contains 14 residues. CDR3 in amino acids: CSVVWRPSTDTQYF. The DNA for the CDR3 is TGCAGCGTTGTCTGGCGACCTTCCACAGATACGCAGTATTTT.

This sequence joins TRBV10-1 and TRBJ2-5; no reliable D call. The CDR3 contains 13 residues. The germline CDR1 and CDR2 sequences are WNHNN and SYGVQD (reference sequence). Trimming left V 2 bases short and J 5 bases short, with 9 bases between. DNA for the CDR3: TGCGCCAGCAGTGAGGCAGGCGGCGAGACCCAGTACTTC. Translation: CASSEAGGETQYF.

The rearrangement uses TRBV7-9 and TRBJ2-1; D may be TRBD2 (5 bases). Germline loops: CDR1 SEHNR, CDR2 FQNEAQ (reference sequence). The CDR3 is 15 residues long. The V end was cut by 7 bases, the J end by 5 bases, with 18 bases between. CDR3 DNA: TGTGCCAGCAATGGTGAGGAGGACCCTAACAATGAGCAGTTCTTC. This encodes CASNGEEDPNNEQFF.

This clonotype was detected only a few times. The rearrangement joins TRBV7-9 to TRBJ1-5; D might be TRBD1 (5 bases). V shed 6 bases and J shed 0 bases, with 12 bases lying between them. The CDR3 extends over 15 amino acids. CDR1 SEHNR and CDR2 FQNEAQ come from the germline V gene (reference sequence). CDR3 protein: CASSLGTDSNQPQHF. CDR3 in DNA: TGTGCCAGCAGTTTGGGGACGGATAGCAATCAGCCCCAGCATTTT.

The rearrangement joins TRBV20-1 to TRBJ1-2; no reliable D call. Germline CDR1 is DFQATT and CDR2 is SNEGSKA (reference sequence). V lost 4 bases, J lost 8 bases, and 11 bases lay in between. This CDR3 is 11 amino acids long. The CDR3 DNA reads as TGCAGTGCTATCGTACCTGGAGGCTACACCTTC. It yields the protein CSAIVPGGYTF.